This T cell receptor (beta chain) comes out of a study of shared clonotypes between healthy human individuals. Method: immunoSEQ multiplex PCR; TCRdb's copy keeps in-frame clones and lacks some. The profile shows 2 million to 2.5 million clones, 95% of them singletons. The CDR3 has 16 amino acids. V lost 4 bases, J lost 4 bases, and 17 bases lay in between. CDR1 is MNHEY, CDR2 SVGAGI, per germline. The chain uses TRBV6-5 and TRBJ2-1, with D possibly being TRBD1 or TRBD2 (5 bases each). The sequenced material came from naive CD4+ T cells sorted from blood. Subset meaning: CD45RA+ positively selected. The TCR sequence derives from a man in his late teens or twenties in good health. Written as DNA, the CDR3 is TGTGCCAGCAGTTCCATGCAGGGTGGGGGATACAATGAGCAGTTCTTC. Translation gives CASSSMQGGGYNEQFF.